This T cell receptor beta chain was observed in a study of beta chain features in type 1 diabetes. Overall study results and limits: Among all four CD4+ subsets, Type 1 diabetes patients had TCRB CDR3s that were moderately but significantly shorter. Type 1 diabetes patients showed fewer insertions and more deletions at VDJ junctions.

CDR3 size: 16 residues. Per germline, CDR1 SGHNT and CDR2 YYREEE (reference sequence). V lost 0 bases to trimming and J lost 1 base, with 13 bases between them. Expressed TCRB transcripts were sequenced after all isolated RNA was converted to cDNA. The assay was immunoSEQ multiplex PCR, and TCRdb's table has in-frame clones only and misses some. The sample includes 400,000 to 550,000 clones, around 10% seen only once; the top ten take over 0.04%. Around 110 mL of blood, on average, came from one heparinised draw per donor. Only a few counts were recorded for this clone. Antigen: not known. The rearrangement uses TRBV5-4 and TRBJ1-1; the D gene is possibly TRBD1 (5 bases). The sample comprised naive CD4+ T cells from blood. This clonotype was obtained from a woman aged 18 to 35 in good health. The CDR3 region has the DNA TGTGCCAGCAGCTTGGAGTTTAGGACAAGGAACACTGAAGCTTTCTTT. Encoded protein: CASSLEFRTRNTEAFF. The complete variable domain, with remaining parts taken from reference TRBV5-4 and TRBJ1-1, reads ETGVTQSPTHLIKTRGQQVTLRCSSQSGHNTVSWYQQALGQGPQFIFQYYREEENGRGNFPPRFSGLQFPNYSSELNVNALELDDSALYLCASSLEFRTRNTEAFFGQGTRLTVV.